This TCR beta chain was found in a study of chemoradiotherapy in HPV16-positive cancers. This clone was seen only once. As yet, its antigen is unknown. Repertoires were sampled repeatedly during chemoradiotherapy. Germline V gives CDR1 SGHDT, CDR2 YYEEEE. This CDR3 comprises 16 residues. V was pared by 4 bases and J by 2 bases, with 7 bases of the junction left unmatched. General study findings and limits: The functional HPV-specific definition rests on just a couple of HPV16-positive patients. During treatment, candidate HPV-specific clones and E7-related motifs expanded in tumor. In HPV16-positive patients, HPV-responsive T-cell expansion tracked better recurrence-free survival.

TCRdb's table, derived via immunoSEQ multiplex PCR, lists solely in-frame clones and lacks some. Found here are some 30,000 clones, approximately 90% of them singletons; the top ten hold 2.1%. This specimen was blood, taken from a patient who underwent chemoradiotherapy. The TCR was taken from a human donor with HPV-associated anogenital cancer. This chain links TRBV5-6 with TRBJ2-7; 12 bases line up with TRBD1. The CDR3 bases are TGTGCCAGCAGCGCCGGGACAGGGGGCGTGACCTACGAGCAGTACTTC. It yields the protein CASSAGTGGVTYEQYF.